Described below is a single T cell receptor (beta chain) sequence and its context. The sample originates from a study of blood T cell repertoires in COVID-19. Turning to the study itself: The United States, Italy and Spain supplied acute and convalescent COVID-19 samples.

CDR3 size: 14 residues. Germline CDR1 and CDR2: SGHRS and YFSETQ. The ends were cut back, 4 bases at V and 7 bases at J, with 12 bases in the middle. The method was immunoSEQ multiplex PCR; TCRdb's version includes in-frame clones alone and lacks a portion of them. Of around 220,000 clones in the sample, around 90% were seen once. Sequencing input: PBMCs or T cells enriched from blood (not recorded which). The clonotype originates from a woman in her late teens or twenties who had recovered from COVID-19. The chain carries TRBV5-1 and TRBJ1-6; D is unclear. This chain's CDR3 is CASSPRTGNSPLHF. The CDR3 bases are TGCGCCAGCAGCCCTCGGACGGGGAATTCACCCCTCCACTTT.